Presented here are 9 T cell receptor beta chains from one specimen sequenced in a study of T cell therapy after organ transplantation. The assay was immunoSEQ multiplex PCR, and TCRdb's table has in-frame clones only and misses some. Among 500 to 800 clones listed, about 66% were seen once. Their cognate antigens are unknown. Therapy product cells were restimulated with a CMV peptide pool for around four hours, then IFN-gamma-secreting cells were captured. Sequenced sample: cultured CD8+ T cells. Receptors were obtained from a human patient who had received a solid organ transplant and had CMV disease. A share of the T cells may be of graft donor origin.

The V call is TRBV4-2, the J call TRBJ2-7; 8 bases fit TRBD1. J was trimmed by 5 bases and V by 3 bases; bases with no gene match: 6. CDR3 length: 14 amino acids. Germline CDR1 and CDR2: LGHNA and YNFKEQ. CDR3 in amino acids: CASSHGQGINEQYF. The CDR3 DNA reads TGTGCCAGCAGCCACGGACAGGGAATTAACGAGCAGTACTTC.

The chain has TRBV7-2 and TRBJ2-5, with D uncertain. The J call may be incorrect, as the DNA end agrees better with TRBJ2-7. This CDR3 is 12 amino acids long. Germline CDR1 is SGHTA and CDR2 is FQGNSA. The DNA of the CDR3 is TGTGCCAGCAGCTTTACGGGTGGCGAGCAGTACTTC. Its translation is CASSFTGGEQYF.

This clone has just a few counts. This chain links TRBV6-6 with TRBJ2-7; D uncertain. V lost 6 bases and J lost 3, with 6 bases in between. CDR1 is MNHNY and CDR2 is SVGAGI in the germline V gene (reference sequence). The CDR3 sequence is 11 residues long. CDR3: CASSLGYEQYF. DNA of the CDR3: TGTGCCAGCAGCTTGGGCTACGAGCAGTACTTC.

This clone has a handful of counts. V gene TRBV5-8 combines with J gene TRBJ2-2; D not certain. Germline assignment: CDR1 SGHTS and CDR2 YDEGEE. The V end lost 4 bases, the J end lost 2 bases, and 15 bases lay between the germline ends. The CDR3 length is 16 residues. This CDR3 reads CASSPIILKNTGELFF. The CDR3 nucleotides are TGTGCCAGCAGCCCGATTATACTCAAAAACACCGGGGAGCTGTTTTTT. Full variable domain (rest looked up from reference TRBV5-8 and TRBJ2-2): EAGVTQSPTHLIKTRGQQATLRCSPISGHTSVYWYQQALGLGLQFLLWYDEGEERNRGNFPPRFSGRQFPNYSSELNVNALELEDSALYLCASSPIILKNTGELFFGEGSRLTVL.

V gene TRBV4-3 combines with J gene TRBJ1-5; 8 bases agree with TRBD1. CDR1 is LGHNA and CDR2 is YSLEER in the germline V gene. The CDR3 extends over 14 amino acids. The junction had 4 bases not matched to a gene; V was cut back by 4 bases and J by 5 bases. The CDR3 is CASSLTTGDQPQHF. The CDR3 nucleotides read TGCGCCAGCAGCCTGACGACAGGGGATCAGCCCCAGCATTTT.

The gene calls are TRBV7-3 and TRBJ1-1; 8 bases match TRBD1. Germline V gene sequence: CDR1 SGHTA, CDR2 FQGTGA. The CDR3 sequence is 14 residues long. The junction had 7 bases not matched to a gene; V was cut back by 5 bases and J by 5 bases. CDR3 DNA: TGTGCCAGCAGCCTTCAGGGGGCCGGAACTGAAGCTTTCTTT. It specifies CASSLQGAGTEAFF.

The chain employs TRBV20-1 and TRBJ1-1; tentatively, D is TRBD1 (6 bases). In germline, CDR1 is DFQATT, CDR2 SNEGSKA (reference sequence). The CDR3 loop spans 11 amino acids. Trimming removed 5 bases from V and 10 bases from J, with 14 bases in between. The chain's CDR3 is CSARDTSGAFF. DNA of the CDR3: TGCAGTGCTCGGGACACCAGTGGAGCTTTCTTT.

In this sample, this clone turned up a few times. The chain joins TRBV27 to TRBJ1-1; D is undetermined. In germline, CDR1 is MNHEY, CDR2 SMNVEV (reference sequence). V gave up 5 bases and J gave up 8 bases, with 15 bases separating them. The CDR3 consists of 13 residues. Here the CDR3 DNA reads TGTGCCAGCAGTGAGAACCCGGGCCGCGAAGCTTTCTTT. Residues: CASSENPGREAFF.

This clone occurred a few times. The chain joins TRBV5-4 to TRBJ2-1; the D gene is possibly TRBD2 (5 bases). The CDR3 totals 15 residues. Between the trimmed V and J ends, which lost 5 bases and 0 bases, there was a span of 12 bases. Germline CDR1 SGHNT, CDR2 YYREEE (reference sequence). CDR3 nucleotides: TGTGCCAGCAGATTTGGACTTCCCTCCTACAATGAGCAGTTCTTC. Amino acid sequence: CASRFGLPSYNEQFF.